Only a few counts were recorded for the clone carrying this T cell receptor beta chain. The antigen is not known. As TCR cDNA was made by 5'RACE template switching, a universal primer site and UMIs were added. TCRdb fed the 5' RACE reads into MiXCR, producing one record per CDR3 protein. This repertoire shows about 300,000 distinct CDR3 sequences, around 9.3% found once; its top ten account for approximately 3.5%. The source of the sample is a study of T cells after yellow fever vaccination. Study-wide points: Researchers report a weaker secondary response that nonetheless peaked faster, day 5 versus 15. Reappearing after the booster were most of the clones from primary vaccination (less than 97% CD4, about 88% CD8).

CDR3 length equals 13 residues. V was pared by 6 bases and J by 6 bases, with 12 bases between. The germline V gene encodes CDR1 SNHLY and CDR2 FYNNEI. The chain couples TRBV2 to TRBJ2-1; a possible D gene is TRBD2 (6 bases). This clonotype was obtained from a man younger than 30 who received the YFV17D yellow fever vaccine. The sample consisted of CD4+ T cells sorted from PBMCs, taken 5 days after the yellow fever booster vaccination. The CDR3 loop reads CASSAGQTNEQFF. The CDR3 nucleotides read TGTGCCAGCAGCGCGGGGCAAACCAATGAGCAGTTCTTC.